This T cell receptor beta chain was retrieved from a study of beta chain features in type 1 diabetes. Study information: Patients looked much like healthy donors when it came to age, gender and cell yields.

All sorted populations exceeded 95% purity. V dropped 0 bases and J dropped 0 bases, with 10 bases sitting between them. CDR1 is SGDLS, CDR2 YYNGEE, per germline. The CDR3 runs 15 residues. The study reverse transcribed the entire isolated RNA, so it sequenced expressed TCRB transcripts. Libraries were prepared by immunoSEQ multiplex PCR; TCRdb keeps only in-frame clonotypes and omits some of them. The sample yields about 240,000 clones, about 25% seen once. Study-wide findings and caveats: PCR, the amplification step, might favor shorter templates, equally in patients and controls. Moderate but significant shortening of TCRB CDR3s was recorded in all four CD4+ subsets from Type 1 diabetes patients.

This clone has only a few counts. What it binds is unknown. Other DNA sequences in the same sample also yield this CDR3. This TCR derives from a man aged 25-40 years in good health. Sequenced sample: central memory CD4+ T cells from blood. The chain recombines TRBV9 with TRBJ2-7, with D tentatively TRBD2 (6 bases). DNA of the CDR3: TGTGCCAGCAGCGTAGAGGTCGGGAGCTCCTACGAGCAGTACTTC. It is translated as CASSVEVGSSYEQYF.